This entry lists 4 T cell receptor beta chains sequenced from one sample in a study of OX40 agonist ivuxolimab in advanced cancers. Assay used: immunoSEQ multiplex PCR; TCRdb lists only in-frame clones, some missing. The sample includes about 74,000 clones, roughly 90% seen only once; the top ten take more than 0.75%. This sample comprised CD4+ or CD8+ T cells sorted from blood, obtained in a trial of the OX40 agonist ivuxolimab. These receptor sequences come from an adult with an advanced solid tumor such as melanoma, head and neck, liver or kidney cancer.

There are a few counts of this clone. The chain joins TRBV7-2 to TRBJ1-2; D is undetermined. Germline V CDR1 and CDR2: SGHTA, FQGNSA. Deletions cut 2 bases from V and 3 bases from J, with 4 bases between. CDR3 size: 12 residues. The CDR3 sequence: CASSLTDYGYTF. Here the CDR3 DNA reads TGTGCCAGCAGCTTAACGGACTATGGCTACACCTTC. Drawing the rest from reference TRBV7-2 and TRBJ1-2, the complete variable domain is GAGVSQSPSNKVTEKGKDVELRCDPISGHTALYWYRQSLGQGLEFLIYFQGNSAPDKSGLPSDRFSAERTGGSVSTLTIQRTQQEDSAVYLCASSLTDYGYTFGSGTRLTVV.

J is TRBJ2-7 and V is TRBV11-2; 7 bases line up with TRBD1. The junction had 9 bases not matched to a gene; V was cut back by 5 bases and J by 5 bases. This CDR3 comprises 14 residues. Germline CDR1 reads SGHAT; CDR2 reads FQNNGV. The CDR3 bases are TGTGCCAGCAGCGCGCAACAGGGGTGGGACGAGCAGTACTTC. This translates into CASSAQQGWDEQYF.

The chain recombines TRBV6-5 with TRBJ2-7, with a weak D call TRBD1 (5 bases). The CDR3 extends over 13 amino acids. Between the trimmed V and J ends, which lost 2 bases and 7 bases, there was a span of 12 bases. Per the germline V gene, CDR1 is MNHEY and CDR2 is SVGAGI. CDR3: CASSYGALFEQYF. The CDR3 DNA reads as TGTGCCAGCAGTTACGGGGCCCTCTTTGAGCAGTACTTC.

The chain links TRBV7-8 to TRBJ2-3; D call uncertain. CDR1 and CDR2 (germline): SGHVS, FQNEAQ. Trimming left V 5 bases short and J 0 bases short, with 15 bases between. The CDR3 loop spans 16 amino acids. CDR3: CASSLLITYSTDTQYF. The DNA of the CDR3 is TGTGCCAGCAGCCTACTCATTACGTACAGCACAGATACGCAGTATTTT.